Following are 10 T cell receptor beta chains from one sample sequenced in a study of T cells in localized non-small cell lung cancer. Only in-frame clones appear in the TCRdb table, and some are missing; sequencing was by immunoSEQ multiplex PCR. Of 20,000 to 25,000 clones in the sample, roughly nine tenths were seen once. The sequenced sample was peripheral blood, obtained before any cancer treatment. The receptors were sampled from a male donor older than 55 with stage I lung adenocarcinoma.

The CDR3 loop reads CASSAPGGGEKLFF. CDR3 DNA sequence: TGTGCCAGCAGTGCCCCTGGGGGTGGGGAAAAACTGTTTTTT. The chain employs TRBV25-1 and TRBJ1-4, with a tentative D call TRBD1 (5 bases). The CDR3 totals 14 residues. CDR1 and CDR2 (germline): MGHDK, SYGVNS. The V gene lost 4 bases and the J gene lost 8 bases, with 14 bases spanning the gap.

V usage is TRBV10-3 and J usage is TRBJ2-5; TRBD1 is a possible D gene (6 bases). From germline, CDR1 is ENHRY and CDR2 SYGVKD. This CDR3 region has 14 residues. The V end lost 6 bases, the J end lost 2 bases, and 13 bases lay between the germline ends. The CDR3 sequence: CAIRGTGPQETQYF. CDR3 coding DNA: TGTGCCATCAGGGGAACAGGGCCACAAGAGACCCAGTACTTC.

CDR3 coding DNA: TGCGCCAGCAGCTTGGGGGCGGGGTTCCCTGAAGCTTTCTTT. This encodes CASSLGAGFPEAFF. The J gene is TRBJ1-1, the V gene TRBV5-1; the D is unclear. This CDR3 has 14 residues. V dropped 0 bases and J dropped 6 bases, with 12 bases sitting between them. From germline, CDR1 is SGHRS and CDR2 YFSETQ.

This clone was observed once. CDR3 DNA: TGTGCCAGCAGCTTAGTTTTAGGGGCCGTTGCAGATACGCAGTATTTT. Translation: CASSLVLGAVADTQYF. The V and J genes are TRBV7-8 and TRBJ2-3, with a possible D match to TRBD1 (5 bases). The CDR3 length is 16 residues. The V end lost 1 base, the J end lost 4 bases, and 15 bases lay between the germline ends. The V gene's germline CDR1 is SGHVS and CDR2 FQNEAQ.

The DNA for the CDR3 is TGTGCCAGCAGCCCACCAGGTTCCAAAAACATTCAGTACTTC. Translated, it gives CASSPPGSKNIQYF. The chain links TRBV9 to TRBJ2-4; D remains ambiguous. The CDR3 has 14 amino acids. Germline CDR1 reads SGDLS; CDR2 reads YYNGEE. Trimming shortened V by 4 bases and J by 2 bases, and 10 bases separated the two germline ends.

The J gene is TRBJ2-7, the V gene TRBV2; 13 positions match TRBD2. The CDR3 contains 16 residues. Germline V gene data show CDR1 as SNHLY and CDR2 as FYNNEI. The trim removed 6 bases at V and 5 bases at J, leaving 10 bases unmatched. CDR3 in DNA: TGTGCCAGCAGGTGGACTAGCGGGAGAAGTTACAACGAGCAGTACTTC. This gives the protein CASRWTSGRSYNEQYF. The full variable domain, completed using reference TRBV2 and TRBJ2-7, is EPEVTQTPSHQVTQMGQEVILRCVPISNHLYFYWYRQILGQKVEFLVSFYNNEISEKSEIFDDQFSVERPDGSNFTLKIRSTKLEDSAMYFCASRWTSGRSYNEQYFGPGTRLTVT.

The chain joins TRBV7-2 to TRBJ2-5; D is undetermined. Germline V gene sequence: CDR1 SGHTA, CDR2 FQGNSA. CDR3 length: 12 residues. Between the trimmed V and J ends, which lost 5 bases and 2 bases, there was a span of 6 bases. The CDR3 DNA is TGTGCCAGCAGCCGTTATCAAGAGACCCAGTACTTC. Its translation is CASSRYQETQYF.

The V gene is TRBV30, the J gene TRBJ2-3; TRBD2 matches at 9 bases. V lost 0 bases and J lost 2; bases outside the gene matches: 3. CDR3 length: 15 residues. Germline values: CDR1 GTSNPN, CDR2 SVGIG (reference sequence). The CDR3 protein is CAWSVGTSPTDTQYF. The CDR3 DNA is TGTGCCTGGAGTGTAGGGACTAGCCCCACAGATACGCAGTATTTT.

CDR3 sequence reads: CASSPYTTTGDSGNTIYF. The CDR3 DNA sequence: TGTGCCAGCAGTCCCTATACAACAACAGGGGACTCTGGAAACACCATATATTTT. The chain combines TRBV28 with TRBJ1-3; 7 nucleotides line up with TRBD1. The length of the CDR3 is 18 residues. V shed 5 bases, J shed 0 bases, and the junction held 13 bases outside the gene matches. CDR1 is MDHEN and CDR2 is SYDVKM in the germline V gene.

The J gene is TRBJ2-3, the V gene TRBV7-2, with D unresolved. The germline V and J ends were trimmed by 5 bases and 4 bases, with 10 bases remaining between them. Germline CDR1 is SGHTA and CDR2 is FQGNSA. CDR3 length: 13 residues. CDR3 bases: TGTGCCAGCAGCCGCTTGGGTCCAGATACGCAGTATTTT. Its protein is CASSRLGPDTQYF.